This T cell receptor (beta chain) emerged from a study of CD8 T cells in Susac syndrome. RNA, at roughly 0.45 to 1 ug, was reverse transcribed with random hexamers. TCRdb passed the immunoSEQ multiplex PCR reads through MiXCR, listing each CDR3 protein once. The sample contains roughly 180,000 distinct CDR3 sequences, around 96% of which appear only once. What was sequenced was CD4+ T cells from PBMCs. The sequence was collected from a human donor in good health.

This CDR3 is CSVERGGKNTEAFF. The CDR3 region has the DNA TGCAGCGTTGAACGGGGAGGCAAGAACACTGAAGCTTTCTTT. The rearrangement links TRBV29-1 to TRBJ1-1; D unclear. V lost 2 bases, J lost 1 base, and 11 bases lay in between. The CDR3 extends over 14 amino acids. Germline CDR1 and CDR2: SQVTM and ANQGSEA.